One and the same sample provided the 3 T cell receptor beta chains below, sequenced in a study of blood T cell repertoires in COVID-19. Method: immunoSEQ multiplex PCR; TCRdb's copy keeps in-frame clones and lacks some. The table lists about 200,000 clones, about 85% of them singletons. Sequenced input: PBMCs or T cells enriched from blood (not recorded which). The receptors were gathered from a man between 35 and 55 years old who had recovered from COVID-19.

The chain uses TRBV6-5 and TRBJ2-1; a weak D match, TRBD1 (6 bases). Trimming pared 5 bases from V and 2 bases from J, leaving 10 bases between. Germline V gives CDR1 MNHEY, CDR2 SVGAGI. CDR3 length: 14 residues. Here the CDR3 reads CASSPPGAYNEQFF. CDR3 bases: TGTGCCAGCAGTCCTCCAGGGGCCTACAATGAGCAGTTCTTC.

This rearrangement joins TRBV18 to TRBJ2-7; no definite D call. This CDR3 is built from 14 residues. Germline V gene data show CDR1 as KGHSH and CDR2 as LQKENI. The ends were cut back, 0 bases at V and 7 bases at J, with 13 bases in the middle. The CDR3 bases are TGTGCCAGCTCACCACCGGCGGTGGCCCCTGAGCAGTACTTC. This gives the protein CASSPPAVAPEQYF. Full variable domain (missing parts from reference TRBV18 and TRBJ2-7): NAGVMQNPRHLVRRRGQEARLRCSPMKGHSHVYWYRQLPEEGLKFMVYLQKENIIDESGMPKERFSAEFPKEGPSILRIQQVVRGDSAAYFCASSPPAVAPEQYFGPGTRLTVT.

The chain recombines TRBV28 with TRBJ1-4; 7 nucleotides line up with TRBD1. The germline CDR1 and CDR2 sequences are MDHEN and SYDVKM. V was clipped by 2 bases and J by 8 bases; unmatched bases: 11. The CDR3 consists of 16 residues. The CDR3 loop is CASSLGPDREEEKLFF. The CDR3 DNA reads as TGTGCCAGCAGTTTAGGCCCTGACAGGGAGGAAGAAAAACTGTTTTTT.